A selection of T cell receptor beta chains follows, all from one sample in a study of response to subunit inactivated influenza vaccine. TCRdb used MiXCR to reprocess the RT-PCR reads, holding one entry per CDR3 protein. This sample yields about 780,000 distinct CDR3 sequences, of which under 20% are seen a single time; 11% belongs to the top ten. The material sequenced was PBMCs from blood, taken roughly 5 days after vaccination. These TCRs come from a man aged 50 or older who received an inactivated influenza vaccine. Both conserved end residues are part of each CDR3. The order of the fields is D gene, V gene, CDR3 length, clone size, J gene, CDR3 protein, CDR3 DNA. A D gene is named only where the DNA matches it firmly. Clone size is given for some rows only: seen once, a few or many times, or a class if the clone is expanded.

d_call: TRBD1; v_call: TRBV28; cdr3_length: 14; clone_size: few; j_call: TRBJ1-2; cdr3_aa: CASTKQGAGYGYTF; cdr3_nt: TGTGCCAGCACCAAACAGGGGGCTGGCTATGGCTACACCTTC
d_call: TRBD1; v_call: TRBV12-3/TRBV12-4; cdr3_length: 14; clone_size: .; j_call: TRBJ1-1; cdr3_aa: CASTLGQLNTEAFF; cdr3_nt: TGTGCCAGCACACTGGGACAGCTGAACACTGAAGCTTTCTTT
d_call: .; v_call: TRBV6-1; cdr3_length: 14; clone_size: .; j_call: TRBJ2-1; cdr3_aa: CASRRGVLADEQFF; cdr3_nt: TGTGCCAGCAGGCGCGGGGTTCTGGCGGATGAGCAGTTCTTC
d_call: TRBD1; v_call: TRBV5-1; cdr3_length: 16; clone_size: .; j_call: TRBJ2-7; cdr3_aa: CASSLGTGGPAYEQYF; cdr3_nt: TGCGCCAGCAGCTTGGGGACAGGGGGACCCGCCTACGAGCAGTACTTC
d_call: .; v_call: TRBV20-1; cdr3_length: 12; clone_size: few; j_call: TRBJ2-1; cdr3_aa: CSARRQSNEQFF; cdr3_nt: TGCAGTGCTAGGAGACAGTCGAATGAGCAGTTCTTC
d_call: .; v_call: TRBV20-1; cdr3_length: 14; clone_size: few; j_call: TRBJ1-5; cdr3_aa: CSASYQGRNQPQHF; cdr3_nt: TGCAGTGCTAGTTACCAGGGAAGGAATCAGCCCCAGCATTTT
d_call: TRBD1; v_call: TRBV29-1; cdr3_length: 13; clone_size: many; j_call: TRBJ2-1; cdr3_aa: CSVRDSGANEQFF; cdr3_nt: TGCAGCGTCCGGGACAGTGGGGCCAATGAGCAGTTCTTC
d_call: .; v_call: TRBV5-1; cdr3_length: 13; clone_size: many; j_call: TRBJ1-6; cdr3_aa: CASSLGRNSPLHF; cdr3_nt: TGTGCCAGCAGTTTAGGGAGGAATTCACCCCTCCACTTT
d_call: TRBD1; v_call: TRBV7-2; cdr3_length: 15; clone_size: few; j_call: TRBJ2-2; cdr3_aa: CASSLKGAWTGELFF; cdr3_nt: TGTGCCAGCAGCTTGAAGGGGGCATGGACCGGGGAGCTGTTTTTT
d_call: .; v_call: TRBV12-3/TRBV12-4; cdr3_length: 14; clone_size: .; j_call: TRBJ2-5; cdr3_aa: CASSLGGRRETQYF; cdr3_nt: TGTGCCAGCAGTTTAGGGGGGCGCAGGGAGACCCAGTACTTC
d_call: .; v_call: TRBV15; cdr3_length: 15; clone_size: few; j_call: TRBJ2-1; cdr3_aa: CATSRQGGTYNEQFF; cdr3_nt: TGTGCCACCAGCAGACAGGGGGGAACCTACAATGAGCAGTTCTTC
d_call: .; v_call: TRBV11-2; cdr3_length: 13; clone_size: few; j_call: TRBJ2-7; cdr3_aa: CASSGGGWYEQYF; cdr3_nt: TGTGCCAGCAGCGGGGGAGGTTGGTACGAGCAGTACTTC
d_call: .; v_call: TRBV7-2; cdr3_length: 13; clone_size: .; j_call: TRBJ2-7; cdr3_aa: CASSSRRDYEQYF; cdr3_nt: TGTGCCAGCAGCTCCCGGAGGGACTACGAGCAGTACTTC
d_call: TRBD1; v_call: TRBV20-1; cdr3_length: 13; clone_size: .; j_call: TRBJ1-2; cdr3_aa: CSARGAGRYGYTF; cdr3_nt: TGCAGTGCCAGGGGGGCAGGGCGATATGGCTACACCTTC
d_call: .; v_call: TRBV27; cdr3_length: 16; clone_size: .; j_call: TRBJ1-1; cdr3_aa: CASSFEGTPRWSEAFF; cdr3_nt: TGTGCCAGCAGTTTTGAAGGGACACCGCGGTGGTCTGAAGCTTTCTTT
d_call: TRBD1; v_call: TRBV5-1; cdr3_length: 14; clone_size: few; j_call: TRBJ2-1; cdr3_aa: CASSLYAGGNEQFF; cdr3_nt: TGCGCCAGCAGCTTGTACGCAGGGGGCAATGAGCAGTTCTTC
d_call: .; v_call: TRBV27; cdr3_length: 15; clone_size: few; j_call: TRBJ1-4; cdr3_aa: CASSPRGGRGEKLFF; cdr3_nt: TGTGCCAGCAGTCCCAGGGGAGGGAGAGGGGAAAAACTGTTTTTT
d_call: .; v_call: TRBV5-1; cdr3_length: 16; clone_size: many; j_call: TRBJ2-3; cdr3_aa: CASSLGQPYATDTQYF; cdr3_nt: TGCGCCAGCAGCTTGGGACAACCGTACGCCACAGATACGCAGTATTTT
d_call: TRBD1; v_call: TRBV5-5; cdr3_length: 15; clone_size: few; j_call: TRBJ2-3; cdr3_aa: CASSTRTGYTDTQYF; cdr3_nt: TGTGCCAGCAGCACCAGGACAGGCTACACAGATACGCAGTATTTT
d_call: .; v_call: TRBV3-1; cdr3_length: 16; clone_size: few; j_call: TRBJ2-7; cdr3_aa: CASSGGASGYSYEQYF; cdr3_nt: TGTGCCAGCAGCGGGGGTGCGAGCGGGTACTCCTACGAGCAGTACTTC
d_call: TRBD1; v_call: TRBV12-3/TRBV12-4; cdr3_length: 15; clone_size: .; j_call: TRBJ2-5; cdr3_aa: CASSHGQGALETQYF; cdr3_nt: TGTGCCAGCAGCCACGGACAGGGGGCGTTAGAGACCCAGTACTTC
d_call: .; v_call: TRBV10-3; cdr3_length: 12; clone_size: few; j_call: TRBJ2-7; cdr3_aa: CAGGEDSYEQYF; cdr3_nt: TGTGCCGGAGGTGAGGACTCCTACGAGCAGTACTTC
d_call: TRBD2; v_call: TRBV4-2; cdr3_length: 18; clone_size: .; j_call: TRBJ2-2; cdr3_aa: CASSQNPSGGVNTGELFF; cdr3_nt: TGTGCCAGCAGCCAAAACCCCAGCGGGGGGGTAAACACCGGGGAGCTGTTTTTT
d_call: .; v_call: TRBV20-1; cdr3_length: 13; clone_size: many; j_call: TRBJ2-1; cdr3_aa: CSAPRRGYNEQFF; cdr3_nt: TGCAGTGCTCCTCGAAGGGGGTACAATGAGCAGTTCTTC
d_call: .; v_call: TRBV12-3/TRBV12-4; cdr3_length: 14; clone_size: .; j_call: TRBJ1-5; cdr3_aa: CASSPGRVAQPQHF; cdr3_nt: TGTGCCAGCAGCCCCGGCAGGGTGGCTCAGCCCCAGCATTTT
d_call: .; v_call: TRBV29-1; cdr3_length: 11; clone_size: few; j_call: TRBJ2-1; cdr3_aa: CSVELHNEQFF; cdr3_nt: TGCAGCGTTGAACTCCACAATGAGCAGTTCTTC
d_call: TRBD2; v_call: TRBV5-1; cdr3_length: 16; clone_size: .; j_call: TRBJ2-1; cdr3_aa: CASSDGGGRTYNEQFF; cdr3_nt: TGCGCCAGCAGCGACGGCGGGGGTAGGACCTACAATGAGCAGTTCTTC
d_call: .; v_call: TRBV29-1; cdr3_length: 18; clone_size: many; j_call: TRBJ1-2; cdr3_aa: CSAPFHSSRDIENYGYTF; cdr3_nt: TGCAGCGCTCCTTTCCATTCTTCCCGGGACATCGAAAACTATGGCTACACCTTC
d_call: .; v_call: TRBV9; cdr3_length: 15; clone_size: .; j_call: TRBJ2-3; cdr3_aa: CASSPGQPQADTQYF; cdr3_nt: TGTGCCAGCAGCCCCGGACAACCCCAAGCAGATACGCAGTATTTT
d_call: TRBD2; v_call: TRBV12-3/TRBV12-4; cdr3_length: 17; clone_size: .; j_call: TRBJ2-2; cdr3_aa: CASRPGTSGRMTGELFF; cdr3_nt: TGTGCCAGCAGGCCCGGGACTAGCGGGAGAATGACCGGGGAGCTGTTTTTT
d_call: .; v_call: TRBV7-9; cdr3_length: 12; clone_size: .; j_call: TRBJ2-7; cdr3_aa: CASSPLVGEQYF; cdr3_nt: TGTGCCAGCAGCCCCCTAGTGGGAGAGCAGTACTTC
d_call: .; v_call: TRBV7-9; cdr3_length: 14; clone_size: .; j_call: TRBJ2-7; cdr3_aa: CASSLSWTLYEQYF; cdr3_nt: TGTGCCAGCAGCTTAAGCTGGACTTTATACGAGCAGTACTTC
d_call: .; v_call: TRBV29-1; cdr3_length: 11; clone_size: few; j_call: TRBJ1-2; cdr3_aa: CSVGDSYGYTF; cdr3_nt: TGCAGCGTGGGGGATTCGTATGGCTACACCTTC
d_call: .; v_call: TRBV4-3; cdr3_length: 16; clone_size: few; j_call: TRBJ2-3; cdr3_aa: CASSQDHVSGLDTQYF; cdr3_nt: TGCGCCAGCAGCCAAGATCATGTGTCAGGGCTGGACACGCAGTATTTT
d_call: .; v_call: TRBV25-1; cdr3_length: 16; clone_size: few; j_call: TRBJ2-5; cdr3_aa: CASSEVQNSRQETQYF; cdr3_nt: TGTGCCAGCAGTGAGGTTCAGAATAGCAGACAAGAGACCCAGTACTTC
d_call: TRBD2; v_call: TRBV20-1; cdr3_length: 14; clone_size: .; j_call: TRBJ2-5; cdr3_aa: CSAAGLAGRETQYF; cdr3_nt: TGCAGTGCTGCGGGGTTAGCGGGCCGGGAGACCCAGTACTTC
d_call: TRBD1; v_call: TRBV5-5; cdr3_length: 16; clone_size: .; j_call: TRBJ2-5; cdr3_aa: CASSLGPRTGQETQYF; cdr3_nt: TGTGCCAGCAGCTTGGGTCCCAGGACAGGGCAAGAGACCCAGTACTTC
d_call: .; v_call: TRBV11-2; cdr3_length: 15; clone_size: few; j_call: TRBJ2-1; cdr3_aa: CASSLARGDYNEQFF; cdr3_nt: TGTGCCAGCAGCTTAGCTAGAGGGGACTACAATGAGCAGTTCTTC
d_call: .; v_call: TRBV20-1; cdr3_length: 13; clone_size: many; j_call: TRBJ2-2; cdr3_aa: CSAFGDGPGELFF; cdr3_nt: TGCAGTGCCTTCGGGGACGGGCCCGGGGAGCTGTTTTTT
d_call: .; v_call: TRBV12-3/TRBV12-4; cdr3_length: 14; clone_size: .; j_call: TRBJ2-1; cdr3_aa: CASSFGNGLDEQFF; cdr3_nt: TGTGCCAGCAGTTTTGGTAACGGGTTAGATGAGCAGTTCTTC
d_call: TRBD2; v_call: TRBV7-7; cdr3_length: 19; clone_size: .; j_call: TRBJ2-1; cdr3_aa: CASSLRRTSGPSSYNEQFF; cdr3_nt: TGTGCCAGCAGCCTACGGAGGACTAGCGGGCCAAGCTCCTACAATGAGCAGTTCTTC
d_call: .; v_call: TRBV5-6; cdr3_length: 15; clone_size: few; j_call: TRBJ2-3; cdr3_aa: CASSPLEETTDTQYF; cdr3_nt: TGTGCCAGCAGCCCTCTTGAGGAAACCACAGATACGCAGTATTTT
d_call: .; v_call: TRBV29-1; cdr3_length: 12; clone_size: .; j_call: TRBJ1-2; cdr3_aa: CSAPVVNYGYTF; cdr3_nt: TGCAGCGCCCCGGTTGTTAACTATGGCTACACCTTC
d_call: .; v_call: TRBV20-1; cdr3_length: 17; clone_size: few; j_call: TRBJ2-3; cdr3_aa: CSASGRLEGKSTDTQYF; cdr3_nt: TGCAGTGCTAGCGGACGACTGGAAGGAAAGAGCACAGATACGCAGTATTTT
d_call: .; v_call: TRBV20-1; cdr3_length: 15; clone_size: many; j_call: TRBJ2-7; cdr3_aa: CSARDGNRVSYEQYF; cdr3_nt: TGCAGTGCTAGAGATGGGAACAGGGTTTCCTACGAGCAGTACTTC
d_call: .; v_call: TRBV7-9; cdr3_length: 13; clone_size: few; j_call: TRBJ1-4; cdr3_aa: CASSLGLGPSLFF; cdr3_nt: TGTGCCAGCAGCTTAGGTCTTGGCCCTTCATTGTTTTTT
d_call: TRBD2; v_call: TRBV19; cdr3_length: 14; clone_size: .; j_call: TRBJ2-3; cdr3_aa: CASRPLAGEGTQYF; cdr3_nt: TGTGCCAGTAGACCGCTGGCGGGAGAGGGTACGCAGTATTTT
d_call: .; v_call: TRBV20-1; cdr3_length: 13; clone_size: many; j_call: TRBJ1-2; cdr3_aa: CSASASGLYGYTF; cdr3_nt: TGCAGTGCTAGTGCGTCGGGCCTCTATGGCTACACCTTC
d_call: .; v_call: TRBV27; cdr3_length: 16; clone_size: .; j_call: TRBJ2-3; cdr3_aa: CASSSLTARRTDTQYF; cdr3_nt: TGTGCCAGCAGTTCTTTGACGGCACGACGCACAGATACGCAGTATTTT
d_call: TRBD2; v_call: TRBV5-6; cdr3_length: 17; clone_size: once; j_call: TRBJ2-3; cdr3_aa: CASSCYSGTRSADTQYF; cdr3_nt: TGTGCCAGCAGCTGTTACTCCGGGACTAGGTCTGCAGATACGCAGTATTTT
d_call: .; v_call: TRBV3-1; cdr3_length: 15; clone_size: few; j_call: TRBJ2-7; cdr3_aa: CASSPTGTNPYEQYF; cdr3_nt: TGTGCCAGCAGCCCAACCGGGACAAATCCCTACGAGCAGTACTTC
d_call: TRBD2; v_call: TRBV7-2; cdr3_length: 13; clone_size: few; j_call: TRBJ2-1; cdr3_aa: CASSFAGRDEQFF; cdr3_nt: TGTGCCAGCAGCTTTGCAGGGAGGGATGAGCAGTTCTTC
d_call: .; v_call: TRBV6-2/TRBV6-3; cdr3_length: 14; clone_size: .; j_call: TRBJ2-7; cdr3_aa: CASSTRGRGYEQYF; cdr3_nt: TGTGCCAGCAGTACCCGGGGCAGGGGTTACGAGCAGTACTTC
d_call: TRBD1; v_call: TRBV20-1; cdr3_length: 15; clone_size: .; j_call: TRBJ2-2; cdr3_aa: CSAREWGQGTGELFF; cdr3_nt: TGCAGTGCTAGAGAGTGGGGACAGGGCACCGGGGAGCTGTTTTTT
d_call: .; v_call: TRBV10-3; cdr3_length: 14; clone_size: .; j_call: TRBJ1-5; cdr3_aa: CAISESAADQPQHF; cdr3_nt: TGTGCCATCAGTGAGTCAGCAGCAGATCAGCCCCAGCATTTT
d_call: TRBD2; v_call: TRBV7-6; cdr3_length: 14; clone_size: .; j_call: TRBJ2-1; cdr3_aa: CASSLSASGNEQFF; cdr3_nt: TGTGCCAGCAGCTTAAGTGCTAGCGGCAATGAGCAGTTCTTC
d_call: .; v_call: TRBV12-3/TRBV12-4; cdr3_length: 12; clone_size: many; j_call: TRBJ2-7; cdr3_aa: CASSWQGYEQYF; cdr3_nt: TGTGCCAGCAGTTGGCAGGGGTACGAGCAGTACTTC